One sample yielded the 8 T cell receptor beta chains listed below, sequenced in a study of regulatory T cells in long-lasting Graves disease. The authors built TCR beta libraries using iRepertoire HTBI primers and Arm-PCR of CDR3 regions. TCRdb analysed the multiplex PCR reads with MiXCR anew, one entry per CDR3 protein. The data hold over 300,000 distinct CDR3 sequences, with around a fifth observed a single time. Time point defined: persistent/refractory GD, antithyroid drugs over 5 years with positive TRAb. The TCR library was made from RNA extracted from PBMCs. This material consisted of peripheral blood mononuclear cells (PBMCs), taken when the disease was refractory, from a patient treated with antithyroid drugs. These receptors came from a female donor with Graves disease.

This sequence joins TRBV20-1 and TRBJ2-1; TRBD1 matches 7 bases. CDR1 DFQATT and CDR2 SNEGSKA come from the germline V gene (reference sequence). The J segment lost 5 bases and the V segment lost 4 bases, leaving 5 bases of the junction unmatched. CDR3 size: 13 residues. The CDR3 here is CSAITGDHNEQFF. CDR3 bases: TGCAGTGCTATTACAGGGGACCACAATGAGCAGTTCTTC.

This clonotype has a count of ten or more. The chain joins TRBV7-2 to TRBJ1-5, with unresolved D. Trimming removed 4 bases at V and 4 bases at J, with 11 bases between. The germline V gene encodes CDR1 SGHTA and CDR2 FQGNSA. The CDR3 runs to 14 residues. The CDR3 DNA is TGTGCCAGCAGCTCACAGCTGGGTAATCAGCCCCAGCATTTT. It yields the protein CASSSQLGNQPQHF.

This chain links TRBV29-1 with TRBJ1-1; D not certain. CDR3 length equals 10 residues. V dropped 8 bases and J dropped 1 base, with 5 bases sitting between them. Germline-derived CDR1 and CDR2 are SQVTM and ANQGSEA. The chain's CDR3 is CSSGNTEAFF. The CDR3 DNA reads TGCAGCTCAGGGAACACTGAAGCTTTCTTT.

This chain connects TRBV19 to TRBJ2-1; the D gene is possibly TRBD2 (6 bases). V shed 5 bases and J shed 5 bases, with 16 bases lying between them. Germline V gives CDR1 LNHDA, CDR2 SQIVND (reference sequence). CDR3 length: 15 amino acids. CDR3 DNA: TGTGCCAGTAGTCCCCTCCCGGGGGATCACAATGAGCAGTTCTTC. Its translation is CASSPLPGDHNEQFF.

The V call is TRBV5-1, the J call TRBJ1-5; 9 positions agree with TRBD1. The ends lost 3 bases at V and 11 bases at J; junction bases unmatched: 12. Germline CDR1 is SGHRS and CDR2 is YFSETQ. The CDR3 spans 15 residues. CDR3 in DNA: TGCGCCAGCAGCTGGGGGGGGGACAGGGTGGAGGCCCAGCATTTT. Translated: CASSWGGDRVEAQHF.

In regard to this clonotype: A much larger clone lies a single base off, so this may be a read error. The gene calls are TRBV7-9 and TRBJ1-2; TRBD1 matches 7 bases. The ends lost 3 bases at V and 8 bases at J; junction bases unmatched: 3. This CDR3 is 12 amino acids long. CDR1 is SEHNR and CDR2 is FQNEAQ in the germline V gene (reference sequence). The CDR3 spells CASSFDRDGYTF. The CDR3 DNA is TGTGCCAGCAGCTTCGACAGGGACGGCTACACCTTC.

The chain joins TRBV7-9 to TRBJ1-6; D gene ambiguous. With 8 bases removed from V and 5 bases from J, the gap between germline ends came to 16 bases. The CDR3 spans 15 residues. Per germline, CDR1 SEHNR and CDR2 FQNEAQ (reference sequence). CDR3 sequence (DNA): TGTGCCAGCGGAAATTCGGGGTCCGATAATTCACCCCTCCACTTT. Amino acid sequence: CASGNSGSDNSPLHF.

This clonotype was detected many times. This sequence joins TRBV11-2 and TRBJ1-4; 7 positions agree with TRBD1. CDR1 is SGHAT and CDR2 is FQNNGV in the germline V gene. Trimming at V came to 3 bases and at J to 4 bases, leaving 5 bases not matched to a gene. The CDR3 contains 15 residues. The CDR3: CASSLSGTVNEKLFF. CDR3 in DNA: TGTGCCAGCAGCTTGTCCGGGACAGTTAATGAAAAACTGTTTTTT.